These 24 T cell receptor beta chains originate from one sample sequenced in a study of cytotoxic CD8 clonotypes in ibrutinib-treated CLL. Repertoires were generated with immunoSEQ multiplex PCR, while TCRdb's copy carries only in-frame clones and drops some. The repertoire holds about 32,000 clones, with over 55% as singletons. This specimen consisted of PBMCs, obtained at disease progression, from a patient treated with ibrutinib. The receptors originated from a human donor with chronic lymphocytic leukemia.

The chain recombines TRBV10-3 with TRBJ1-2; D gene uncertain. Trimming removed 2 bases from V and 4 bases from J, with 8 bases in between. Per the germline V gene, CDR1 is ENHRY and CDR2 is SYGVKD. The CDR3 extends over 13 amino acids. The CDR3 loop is CAISEEDFYGYTF. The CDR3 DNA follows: TGTGCCATCAGTGAGGAGGACTTCTATGGCTACACCTTC.

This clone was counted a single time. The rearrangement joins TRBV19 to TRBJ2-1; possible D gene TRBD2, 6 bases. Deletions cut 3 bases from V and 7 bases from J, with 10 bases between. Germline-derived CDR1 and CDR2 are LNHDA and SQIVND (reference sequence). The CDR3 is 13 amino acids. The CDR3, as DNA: TGTGCCAGTAGTATGGGTCGGGGGAATGAGCAGTTCTTC. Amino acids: CASSMGRGNEQFF.

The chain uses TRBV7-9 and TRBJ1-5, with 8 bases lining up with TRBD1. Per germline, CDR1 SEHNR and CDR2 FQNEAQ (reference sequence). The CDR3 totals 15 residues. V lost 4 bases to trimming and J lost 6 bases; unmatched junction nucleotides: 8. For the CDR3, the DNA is TGTGCCAGCAGCTCCAAGGACAGGGTGGGTCAGCCCCAGCATTTT. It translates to CASSSKDRVGQPQHF.

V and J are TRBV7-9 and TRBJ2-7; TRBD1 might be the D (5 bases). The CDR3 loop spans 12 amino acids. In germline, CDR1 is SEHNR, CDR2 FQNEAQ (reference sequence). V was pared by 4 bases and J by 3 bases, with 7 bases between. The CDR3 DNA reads TGTGCCAGCAGCTCCACAGGCTACGAGCAGTACTTC. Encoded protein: CASSSTGYEQYF. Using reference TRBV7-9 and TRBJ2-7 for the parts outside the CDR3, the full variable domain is DTGVSQNPRHKITKRGQNVTFRCDPISEHNRLYWYRQTLGQGPEFLTYFQNEAQLEKSRLLSDRFSAERPKGSFSTLEIQRTEQGDSAMYLCASSSTGYEQYFGPGTRLTVT.

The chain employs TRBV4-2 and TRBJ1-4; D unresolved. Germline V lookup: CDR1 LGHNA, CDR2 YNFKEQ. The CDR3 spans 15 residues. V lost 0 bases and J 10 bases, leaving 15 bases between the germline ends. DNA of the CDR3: TGTGCCAGCAGCCAAGATCAAACCCTTCGTGGAAAACTGTTTTTT. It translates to CASSQDQTLRGKLFF.

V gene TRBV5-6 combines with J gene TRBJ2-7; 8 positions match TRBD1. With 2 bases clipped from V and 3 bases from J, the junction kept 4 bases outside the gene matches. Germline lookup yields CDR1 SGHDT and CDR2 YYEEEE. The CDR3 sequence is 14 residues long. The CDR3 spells CASSLGTGHYEQYF. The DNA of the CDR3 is TGTGCCAGCAGCTTAGGGACAGGACACTACGAGCAGTACTTC. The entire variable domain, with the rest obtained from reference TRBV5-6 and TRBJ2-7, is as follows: DAGVTQSPTHLIKTRGQQVTLRCSPKSGHDTVSWYQQALGQGPQFIFQYYEEEERQRGNFPDRFSGHQFPNYSSELNVNALLLGDSALYLCASSLGTGHYEQYFGPGTRLTVT.

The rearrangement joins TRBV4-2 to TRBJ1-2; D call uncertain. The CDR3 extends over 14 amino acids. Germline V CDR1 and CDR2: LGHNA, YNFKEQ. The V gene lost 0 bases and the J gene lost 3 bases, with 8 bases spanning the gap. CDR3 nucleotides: TGTGCCAGCAGCCAAGATGGTCTTGACTATGGCTACACCTTC. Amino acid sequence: CASSQDGLDYGYTF.

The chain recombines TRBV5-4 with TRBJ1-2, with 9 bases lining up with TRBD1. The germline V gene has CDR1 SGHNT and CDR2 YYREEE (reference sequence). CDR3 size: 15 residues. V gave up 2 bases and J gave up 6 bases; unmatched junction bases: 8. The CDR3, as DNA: TGTGCCAGCAGCTTACCGGACAGGGGTGGTCATGGCTACACCTTC. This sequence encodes CASSLPDRGGHGYTF. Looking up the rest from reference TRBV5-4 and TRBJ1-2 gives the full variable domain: ETGVTQSPTHLIKTRGQQVTLRCSSQSGHNTVSWYQQALGQGPQFIFQYYREEENGRGNFPPRFSGLQFPNYSSELNVNALELDDSALYLCASSLPDRGGHGYTFGSGTRLTVV.

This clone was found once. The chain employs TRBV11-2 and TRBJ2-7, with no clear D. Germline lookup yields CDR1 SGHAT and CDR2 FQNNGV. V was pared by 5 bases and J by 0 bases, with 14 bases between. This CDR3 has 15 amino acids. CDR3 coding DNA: TGTGCCAGCAGCGCGGTACGGGTCAACTCCTACGAGCAGTACTTC. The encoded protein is CASSAVRVNSYEQYF.

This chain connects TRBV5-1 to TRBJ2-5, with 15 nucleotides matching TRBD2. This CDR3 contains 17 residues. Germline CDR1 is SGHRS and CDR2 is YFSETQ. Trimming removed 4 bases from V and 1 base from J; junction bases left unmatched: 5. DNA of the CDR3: TGCGCCAGCAGCAGAGGGACTAGCGGGGGGACCCAAGAGACCCAGTACTTC. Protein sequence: CASSRGTSGGTQETQYF.

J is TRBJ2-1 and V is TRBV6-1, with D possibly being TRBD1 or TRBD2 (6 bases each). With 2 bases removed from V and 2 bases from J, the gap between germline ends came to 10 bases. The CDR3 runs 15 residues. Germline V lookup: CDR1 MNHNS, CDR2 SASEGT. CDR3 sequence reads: CASSEWGAPYNEQFF. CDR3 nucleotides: TGTGCCAGCAGTGAATGGGGGGCCCCCTACAATGAGCAGTTCTTC.

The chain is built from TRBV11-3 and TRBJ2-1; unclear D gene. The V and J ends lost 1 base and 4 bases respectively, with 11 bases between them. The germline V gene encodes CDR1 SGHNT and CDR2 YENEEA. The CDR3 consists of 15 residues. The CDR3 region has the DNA TGTGCCAGCAGCTTAGGTAGGTCAGCTTACAATGAGCAGTTCTTC. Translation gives CASSLGRSAYNEQFF.

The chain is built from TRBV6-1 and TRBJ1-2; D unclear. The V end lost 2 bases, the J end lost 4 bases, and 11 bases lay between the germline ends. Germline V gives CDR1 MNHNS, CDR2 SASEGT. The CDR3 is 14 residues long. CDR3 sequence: CASSEIAWLYGYTF. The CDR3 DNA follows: TGTGCCAGCAGTGAAATTGCGTGGCTCTATGGCTACACCTTC.

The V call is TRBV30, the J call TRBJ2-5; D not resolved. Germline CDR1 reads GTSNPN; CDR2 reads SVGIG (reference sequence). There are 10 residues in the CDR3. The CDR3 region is CARPQETQYF. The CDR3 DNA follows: TGTGCAAGGCCTCAAGAGACCCAGTACTTC. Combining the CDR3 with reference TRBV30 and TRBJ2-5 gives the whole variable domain SQTIHQWPATLVQPVGSPLSLECTVEGTSNPNLYWYRQAAGRGLQLLFYSVGIGQISSEVPQNLSASRPQDRQFILSSKKLLLSDSGFYLCARPQETQYFGPGTRLLVL.

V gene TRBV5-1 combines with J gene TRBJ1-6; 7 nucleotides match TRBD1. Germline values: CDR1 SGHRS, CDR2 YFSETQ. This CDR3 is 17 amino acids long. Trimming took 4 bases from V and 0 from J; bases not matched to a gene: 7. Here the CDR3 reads CASSGGQLNSYNSPLHF. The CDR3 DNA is TGCGCCAGCAGCGGGGGACAGCTCAACTCCTATAATTCACCCCTCCACTTT. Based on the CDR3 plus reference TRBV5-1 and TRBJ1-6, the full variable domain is KAGVTQTPRYLIKTRGQQVTLSCSPISGHRSVSWYQQTPGQGLQFLFEYFSETQRNKGNFPGRFSGRQFSNSRSEMNVSTLELGDSALYLCASSGGQLNSYNSPLHFGNGTRLTVT.

This CDR3 is CASSESPLLDRGYFYGYTF. Written as DNA, the CDR3 is TGTGCCAGCAGTGAATCCCCCCTCCTAGACAGGGGGTATTTCTATGGCTACACCTTC. This rearrangement joins TRBV6-1 to TRBJ1-2; TRBD1 aligns across 9 bases. J gave up 4 bases and V 2 bases, and 17 bases lay outside the gene matches. This CDR3 contains 19 residues. CDR1 and CDR2 (germline): MNHNS, SASEGT.

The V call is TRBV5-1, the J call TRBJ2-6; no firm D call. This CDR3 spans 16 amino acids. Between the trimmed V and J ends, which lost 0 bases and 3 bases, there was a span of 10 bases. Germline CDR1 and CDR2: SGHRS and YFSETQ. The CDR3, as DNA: TGCGCCAGCAGCTTGGAGTCTCCGGGTGGGGCCAACGTCCTGACTTTC. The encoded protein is CASSLESPGGANVLTF.

CDR3 sequence: CASSLRTGAILDGYTF. CDR3 sequence (DNA): TGTGCCAGCAGCTTGAGGACAGGGGCGATTCTCGATGGCTACACCTTC. The chain combines TRBV7-9 with TRBJ1-2, with 9 bases aligning to TRBD1. This CDR3 comprises 16 residues. Germline lookup yields CDR1 SEHNR and CDR2 FQNEAQ (reference sequence). V was pared by 3 bases and J by 6 bases, with 11 bases of the junction left unmatched. Full variable domain (rest looked up from reference TRBV7-9 and TRBJ1-2): DTGVSQNPRHKITKRGQNVTFRCDPISEHNRLYWYRQTLGQGPEFLTYFQNEAQLEKSRLLSDRFSAERPKGSFSTLEIQRTEQGDSAMYLCASSLRTGAILDGYTFGSGTRLTVV.

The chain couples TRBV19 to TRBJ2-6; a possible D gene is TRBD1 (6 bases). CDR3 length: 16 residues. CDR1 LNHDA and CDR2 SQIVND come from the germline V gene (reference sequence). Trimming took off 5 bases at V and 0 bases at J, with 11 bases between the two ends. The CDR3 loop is CASSAQGGSGANVLTF. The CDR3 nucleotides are TGTGCCAGTAGTGCCCAAGGGGGCTCTGGGGCCAACGTCCTGACTTTC.

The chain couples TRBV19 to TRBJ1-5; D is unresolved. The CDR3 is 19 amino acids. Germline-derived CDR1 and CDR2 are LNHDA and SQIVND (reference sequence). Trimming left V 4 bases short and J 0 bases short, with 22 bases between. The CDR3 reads CASSRTGRPTTYSNQPQHF. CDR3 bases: TGTGCCAGTAGTAGAACGGGCCGCCCTACCACTTATAGCAATCAGCCCCAGCATTTT.

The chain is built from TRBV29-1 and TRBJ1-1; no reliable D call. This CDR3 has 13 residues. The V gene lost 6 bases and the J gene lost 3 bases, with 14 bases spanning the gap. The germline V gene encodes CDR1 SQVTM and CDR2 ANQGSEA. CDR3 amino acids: CSVQTWWDTEAFF. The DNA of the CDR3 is TGCAGCGTACAGACCTGGTGGGACACTGAAGCTTTCTTT.

This CDR3 reads CASSHLDQTEAFF. The CDR3, as DNA: TGCGCCAGCAGCCACTTAGACCAAACCGAAGCTTTCTTT. The chain recombines TRBV4-1 with TRBJ1-1; D is unresolved. CDR1 is MGHRA and CDR2 is YSYEKL in the germline V gene. The CDR3 is made up of 13 amino acids. Trimming stripped 3 bases from V and 8 bases from J, with 13 bases between.

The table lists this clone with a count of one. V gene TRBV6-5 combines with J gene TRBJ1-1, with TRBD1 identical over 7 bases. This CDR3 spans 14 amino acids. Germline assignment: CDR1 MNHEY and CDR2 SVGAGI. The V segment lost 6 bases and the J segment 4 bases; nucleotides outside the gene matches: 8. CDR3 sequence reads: CASSLDRVVTEAFF. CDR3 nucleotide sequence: TGTGCCAGCAGCCTCGACAGGGTTGTCACTGAAGCTTTCTTT.

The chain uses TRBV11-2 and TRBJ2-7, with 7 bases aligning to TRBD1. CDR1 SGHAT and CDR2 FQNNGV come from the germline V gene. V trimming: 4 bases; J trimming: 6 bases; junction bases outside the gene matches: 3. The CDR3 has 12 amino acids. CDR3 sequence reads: CASSSQGVEQYF. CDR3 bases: TGTGCCAGCAGCTCCCAGGGGGTCGAGCAGTACTTC.